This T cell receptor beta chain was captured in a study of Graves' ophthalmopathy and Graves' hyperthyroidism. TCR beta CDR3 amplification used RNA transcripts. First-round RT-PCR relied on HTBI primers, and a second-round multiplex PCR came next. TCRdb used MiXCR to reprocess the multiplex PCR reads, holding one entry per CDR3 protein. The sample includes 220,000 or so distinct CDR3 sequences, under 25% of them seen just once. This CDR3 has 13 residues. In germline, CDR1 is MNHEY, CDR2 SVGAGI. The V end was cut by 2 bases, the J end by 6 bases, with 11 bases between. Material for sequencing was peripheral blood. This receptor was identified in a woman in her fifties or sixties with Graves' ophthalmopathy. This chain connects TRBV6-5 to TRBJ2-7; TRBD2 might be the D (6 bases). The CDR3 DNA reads TGTGCCAGCAGTTACGGGGGACTGGCCGAGCAGTACTTC. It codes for CASSYGGLAEQYF.